These T cell receptor beta chains were read from a single sample in a study of cytomegalovirus exposure and HLA in healthy donors. Measured with immunoSEQ multiplex PCR; TCRdb has only the in-frame clones, and not every one. This sample has 150,000 to 250,000 clones; approximately 85% occur once, and the top ten carry approximately 2.1%. Sequenced: PBMCs. All receptors derive from a woman between 45 and 65 years old in good health and CMV-seronegative. The CDR3 runs from the conserved cysteine through the conserved F or W. The order of the fields is D gene, V gene, J gene, clone size, CDR3 protein, CDR3 DNA. The D gene is left open where the match is weak. Rows may omit the clone size; those that give it use once, few, many or a size class.

TRBD1	TRBV28	TRBJ2-1	NA	CASSRDRVDEQFF	TGTGCCAGCAGCCGGGACAGGGTGGATGAGCAGTTCTTC
NA	TRBV21-1	TRBJ1-2	NA	CASSKLRTGGDGYTF	TGTGCCAGCAGCAAACTCAGGACAGGGGGAGATGGCTACACCTTC
NA	TRBV12-2	TRBJ2-3	NA	CASRLPEWRGRTDTQYF	TGTGCAAGTCGCCTCCCAGAGTGGCGGGGACGCACAGATACGCAGTATTTT
NA	TRBV4-2	TRBJ2-7	NA	CASSGGPEGYEQYF	TGTGCCAGCAGCGGAGGCCCGGAGGGCTACGAGCAGTACTTC
TRBD1	TRBV18	TRBJ1-3	once	CASSLGTGRSGNTIYF	TGTGCCAGCTCACTCGGGACAGGACGGTCTGGAAACACCATATATTTT
TRBD2	TRBV5-1	TRBJ2-1	NA	CASSLGGTSGNNEQFF	TGCGCCAGCAGCTTGGGGGGGACTAGCGGAAACAATGAGCAGTTCTTC
TRBD1	TRBV18	TRBJ1-5	NA	CASSLIAQGAGSNQPQHF	TGTGCCAGCTCGCTTATTGCACAGGGGGCAGGGAGCAATCAGCCCCAGCATTTT
TRBD2	TRBV29-1	TRBJ2-1	NA	CSVKTSGTYNEQFF	TGCAGCGTCAAGACTAGCGGGACCTACAATGAGCAGTTCTTC
NA	TRBV28	TRBJ2-7	NA	CASSLIGDEQYF	TGTGCCAGCAGTTTAATAGGGGACGAGCAGTACTTC
TRBD1	TRBV4-1	TRBJ1-5	NA	CASSQGQGAHNQPQHF	TGCGCCAGCAGCCAAGGACAGGGGGCCCACAATCAGCCCCAGCATTTT
NA	TRBV7-8	TRBJ2-3	NA	CASSSFVLRDTQYF	TGTGCCAGCAGCTCCTTTGTGTTGAGGGATACGCAGTATTTT
NA	TRBV28	TRBJ1-2	few	CASSLPQGNSRGYTF	TGTGCCAGCAGTTTACCCCAGGGCAATTCTCGGGGCTACACCTTC
TRBD1	TRBV30	TRBJ2-7	NA	CAWSVGTGGAYEQYF	TGTGCCTGGAGTGTAGGGACAGGGGGCGCTTACGAGCAGTACTTC
TRBD1	TRBV6-5	TRBJ2-7	NA	CASSSPRGSSYEQYF	TGTGCCAGCAGTTCCCCCAGGGGGAGTTCCTACGAGCAGTACTTC
NA	TRBV19	TRBJ2-1	NA	CASSIDSGVEDEQFF	TGTGCCAGTAGTATAGACTCGGGAGTGGAGGATGAGCAGTTCTTC